This T cell receptor beta chain was recovered during a study of blood T cell repertoires in COVID-19. CDR3 length: 15 amino acids. CDR1 LNHDA and CDR2 SQIVND come from the germline V gene (reference sequence). The V end lost 2 bases, the J end lost 2 bases, and 13 bases lay between the germline ends. The table came from immunoSEQ multiplex PCR; TCRdb's copy has only in-frame clones and leaves some out. This table holds some 42,000 clones, 85% to 90% found once. The receptor's source is a man under 40 with active or convalescent COVID-19. The chain links TRBV19 to TRBJ2-7; tentative D call: TRBD2 (6 bases). Sequences were obtained from peripheral blood. The chain's CDR3 is CASSIMEGIPYEQYF. CDR3 DNA: TGTGCCAGTAGTATAATGGAGGGGATCCCCTACGAGCAGTACTTC. Using reference TRBV19 and TRBJ2-7 for the parts outside the CDR3, the full variable domain is DGGITQSPKYLFRKEGQNVTLSCEQNLNHDAMYWYRQDPGQGLRLIYYSQIVNDFQKGDIAEGYSVSREKKESFPLTVTSAQKNPTAFYLCASSIMEGIPYEQYFGPGTRLTVT.